These T cell receptor beta chains were read from a single sample in a study of beta chain features in type 1 diabetes. Clones were sequenced by immunoSEQ multiplex PCR, and TCRdb holds only the in-frame ones, with some missing. Of around 240,000 clones in the sample, more than 65% were seen once. The specimen was naive CD4+ T cells from blood. These receptors were obtained from a man under 40 in good health. Each CDR3 is given with its conserved first and last residue. Each record gives: CDR3 length, D gene, clone size, J gene, V gene, CDR3 protein, CDR3 DNA. D genes are given only for firm matches. Clone size is shown for a subset of rows, as once, few, many or a class of expanded clone.

14,TRBD1,.,TRBJ2-7,TRBV5-4,CASSPGGLTYEQYF,TGTGCCAGCAGCCCAGGGGGTTTGACCTACGAGCAGTACTTC
13,.,.,TRBJ1-1,TRBV29-1,CSGTGHANTEAFF,TGCAGCGGTACGGGCCATGCGAACACTGAAGCTTTCTTT
12,.,.,TRBJ2-7,TRBV5-1,CASSFPGYEQYF,TGCGCCAGCAGCTTCCCGGGGTACGAGCAGTACTTC
11,.,.,TRBJ2-3,TRBV18,CASSPLDTQYF,TGTGCCAGCTCACCCTTGGATACGCAGTATTTT
13,.,.,TRBJ2-1,TRBV7-9,CASSFVSYNEQFF,TGTGCCAGCAGCTTCGTCAGCTACAATGAGCAGTTCTTC
14,.,.,TRBJ2-1,TRBV7-2,CASKDGLSYNEQFF,TGTGCCAGCAAGGACGGGCTGTCCTACAATGAGCAGTTCTTC
15,TRBD1,.,TRBJ1-3,TRBV30,CAWAIGQAAGNTIYF,TGTGCCTGGGCGATAGGACAGGCGGCTGGAAACACCATATATTTT
19,TRBD2,.,TRBJ2-5,TRBV4-3,CASIPKGTSGGLIQETQYF,TGCGCCAGCATCCCAAAAGGCACCTCGGGGGGGCTAATACAAGAGACCCAGTACTTC
15,TRBD2,.,TRBJ2-7,TRBV28,CASSSGSGSIHEQYF,TGTGCCAGCAGTTCTGGTAGCGGGAGTATCCACGAGCAGTACTTC
16,TRBD1,.,TRBJ1-1,TRBV5-1,CASSLVGTGLGTEAFF,TGCGCCAGCAGCTTGGTGGGGACAGGGCTGGGCACTGAAGCTTTCTTT
10,.,.,TRBJ1-2,TRBV30,CACISYGYTF,TGTGCCTGTATCAGCTATGGCTACACCTTC
14,TRBD1,few,TRBJ2-3,TRBV7-2,CASSGTGGLDTQYF,TGTGCCAGCAGCGGGACAGGGGGCTTAGATACGCAGTATTTT
13,.,.,TRBJ2-5,TRBV30,CAWGDGHQETQYF,TGTGCCTGGGGGGACGGACACCAAGAGACCCAGTACTTC
12,.,.,TRBJ2-3,TRBV9,CASSPGRDTQYF,TGTGCCAGCAGCCCAGGGCGGGATACGCAGTATTTT
13,.,.,TRBJ2-5,TRBV10-3,CAVHSHGQETQYF,TGTGCCGTCCACTCCCACGGGCAAGAGACCCAGTACTTC
13,.,.,TRBJ1-5,TRBV13,CASSLGPNQPQHF,TGTGCCAGCAGCTTAGGGCCGAATCAGCCCCAGCATTTT
14,TRBD1,once,TRBJ1-2,TRBV30,CAWSRTRDRDGYTF,TGTGCCTGGAGCCGTACCCGGGACAGGGATGGCTACACCTTC
14,.,.,TRBJ2-7,TRBV5-1,CASSFNMDRYEQYF,TGCGCCAGCAGCTTCAATATGGACAGATACGAGCAGTACTTC
13,TRBD2,.,TRBJ2-1,TRBV4-1,CASSQQGGNEQFF,TGCGCCAGCAGCCAACAGGGAGGGAATGAGCAGTTCTTC
13,.,few,TRBJ2-3,TRBV30,CAWSVQGIGTQYF,TGTGCCTGGAGTGTTCAGGGAATTGGTACGCAGTATTTT
13,.,.,TRBJ2-7,TRBV11-2,CASSLVVFNEQYF,TGTGCCAGCAGCTTAGTGGTTTTTAACGAGCAGTACTTC
14,.,few,TRBJ2-4,TRBV25-1,CASSSPGSQNIQYF,TGTGCCAGCAGTAGTCCGGGTAGCCAAAACATTCAGTACTTC
13,.,.,TRBJ2-3,TRBV5-1,CASSSDFVDTQYF,TGCGCCAGCAGCTCGGATTTTGTGGATACGCAGTATTTT
12,.,.,TRBJ2-7,TRBV5-1,CASSLGNYEQYF,TGCGCCAGCAGCTTAGGTAACTACGAGCAGTACTTC
14,TRBD1,.,TRBJ2-2,TRBV9,CASSANRGTGELFF,TGTGCCAGCAGCGCAAACAGGGGCACCGGGGAGCTGTTTTTT
15,.,.,TRBJ2-2,TRBV11-2,CASSGRDGYTGELFF,TGTGCCAGCAGCGGCAGGGACGGATACACCGGGGAGCTGTTTTTT
14,.,.,TRBJ1-1,TRBV30,CAWTSQALNKEAFF,TGTGCCTGGACCAGTCAGGCACTAAACAAAGAAGCTTTCTTT
15,.,.,TRBJ1-5,TRBV7-9,CASSSPGPGNQPQHF,TGTGCCAGCAGCTCACCGGGTCCGGGCAATCAGCCCCAGCATTTT
13,.,.,TRBJ1-1,TRBV6-5,CASSHGIRTEAFF,TGTGCCAGCAGCCACGGGATAAGGACTGAAGCTTTCTTT
14,.,.,TRBJ1-1,TRBV29-1,CSVEPWAVNTEAFF,TGCAGCGTTGAACCCTGGGCGGTGAACACTGAAGCTTTCTTT
14,TRBD2,few,TRBJ2-3,TRBV29-1,CSVDSAGGADTQYF,TGCAGCGTCGACTCGGCGGGAGGGGCAGATACGCAGTATTTT